The entry below gives a single T cell receptor (beta chain) sequence along with its context. The antigen this receptor binds is unknown. One end of the junction is discordant with germline, which a read error may explain. The CDR1 and CDR2 encoded by the germline V gene (reference sequence) are SEHNR and FQNEAQ. The CDR3 covers 12 residues, taking in both the cysteine and the phenylalanine. The sequence is cut down to CDR3 DNA, 36 bases in frame from base 1. The cohort consisted of hundreds of healthy bone marrow donors. At the time of sampling, all cohort members were nominally healthy, though unrecorded immune exposures were likely present. The donor was CMV seropositive and belonged to the group of 250 to 350 seropositive cohort members. A peripheral blood sample was collected from each donor, and TCR beta sequencing was performed on peripheral blood mononuclear cells. Genomic DNA was extracted from the blood cell samples with the Qiagen DNeasy Blood Extraction Kit.

This record belongs to a study of cytomegalovirus exposure and HLA in healthy donors (dated by TCRdb to 2016 to 2017). Notes on the research overall: According to an earlier analysis of a few hundred of the donors, about 180 million T cells yielded some 120 million unique TCR beta sequences and about 300 Gb of sequence data. Approximately 310 gigabases of sequencing data and approximately 85 million unique TCR sequences were included in an early release covering around 600 HLA-typed donors. Of the approximately 400 genotyped donors, 81% fell in the genetic ancestry cluster associated with self-reported Caucasian donors. The study aimed to test whether cataloging public T cell receptors could reveal signatures of past pathogen exposure. The study profiled the T cell repertoires of some 610 subjects by immunosequencing and related them to cytomegalovirus serostatus. Along with the roughly 700-subject first cohort, a separate validation cohort of about 110 different subjects was used. To predict cytomegalovirus infection status, the study brought together high-throughput TCR immunosequencing, statistical association of individual TCRs with disease status, and machine learning. A later analysis re-examined previously published TCR beta repertoires from several hundred donors and added high-resolution HLA genotyping to investigate patterns of TCR occurrence. Rather than using new phenotypic data, the later analysis identified candidate immune exposures from TCR beta sequences and from how often those sequences occurred across donors. An earlier analysis of some 500 of the donors used high-throughput TCR beta sequencing to judge whether each TCR beta V gene segment behaved as functional or pseudogenic. Donor age, sex, ethnicity and CMV serostatus were compiled together with the repertoire data. Genome-wide SNP genotypes for about three fifths of the roughly 700 donors were used in a later genetic analysis, which treated that subset as a discovery cohort. Every discovery cohort repertoire had been produced on one sequencing platform. HLA typing covered class I and class II loci at four-digit resolution. The number of donors typed differed by locus, with roughly 629-640 for A, B, C, DRB1 and DQB1, around 560 for DQA1, nearly 610 for DPA1, and some 440 for DPB1. Roughly five DR-DQ haplotypes were treated as single units for association and clustering because of strong linkage in the cohort. On average, roughly 200,000 unique TCR beta nucleotide sequences were sequenced per donor among fewer than 500 genotyped donors of the cohort, with roughly 18% of those sequences being non-productive. Overall study outcomes, separate from this receptor: The presence/absence analyses assumed that sequencing depth was roughly uniform across donors, and that assumption may not be true. Because HLA typing was missing for some donors at each locus, association tests included only the typed subset. Assigning TCR associations to individual alleles was difficult when HLA alleles, especially DR and DQ, strongly co-occurred. Correlated functional status among segregating V segments might be attributable to linkage disequilibrium, but an unknown experimental factor could not be ruled out. Immune exposure information for the cohort was limited to CMV serostatus. According to a later analysis, parvovirus B19, influenza, CMV and Epstein-Barr virus appeared linked to several top co-occurrence clusters. According to the authors, the approach could potentially be generalized to other disease states and immunological phenotypes. The study gave a list of about 150 TCR beta chains associated with cytomegalovirus. In vitro tests confirmed that a few of the cytomegalovirus-associated TCR beta chains recognize cytomegalovirus antigens. This cohort had only TCR beta chains sequenced, and the lack of alpha or paired-chain data limited which features could be detected. A further reported finding was that TCR beta sequences accurately predicted the HLA-A and HLA-B alleles for most subjects in the first cohort. According to a later genetic analysis, donors in an Asian-associated ancestry cluster had fewer N-insertions in productive TCRs than the approximately 700-donor mean. A later analysis associated 15,000 or so TCR beta sequences with specific HLA alleles at a false discovery rate of 0.05. An earlier analysis of 587 of the donors showed that most TCR beta V segments appeared in productive rearrangements either about 87% or about 30% of the time, which broadly matched IMGT annotations. A cluster of highly shared sequence variants was judged likely to represent a technical artifact of the sequencing pipeline. A later genetic analysis associated a missense DCLRE1C variant with V-gene and J-gene trimming of TCR beta chains, and an independent cohort replicated the association. Some IMGT-functional V segments, including TRBV6-2 and TRBV6-3, could not be told apart with the 87-base-pair reads, so those segments were excluded. According to a later analysis, TCR association rates differed among HLA loci, with DRB1 alleles showing the most associated TCRs and HLA-C alleles showing the fewest. The classifier was reported to diagnose cytomegalovirus status with high specificity and sensitivity in both the original and validation cohorts. In a later analysis, most CMV-associated TCR beta chains were found to appear HLA-restricted, with HLA associations seemingly driven largely by CMV exposure. About 17 rarely observed V segments, including chromosome 9 orphons, were excluded from the earlier analysis of several hundred of the donors because counts were too low. A later analysis found that HLA-associated TCR beta chains were more clonally expanded and had lower generation probabilities than equally common non-associated chains. Across donors, most TCR sequences were observed very rarely, whereas some public TCRs were present in many individuals.

Library method: the immunoSEQ multiplex PCR assay. For the multiplex PCR, a mixture combining 60 forward primers for TCR Vbeta segments and 13 reverse primers for TCR Jbeta segments was used. The CDR3 region of rearranged TCR beta genes was amplified from genomic DNA by a multiplex PCR assay. The amplified TCR beta libraries were sequenced on the Illumina HiSeq System as 87-base-pair reads. The original methods were these. A later analysis tallied roughly 76 million unique TCR beta chains across the 666 repertoires, and some 10 million of those chains were shared by two or more donors. To remove PCR and sequencing errors, raw reads were error-corrected and collapsed into unique sequences using a nearest-neighbor algorithm that merged closely related sequences. To assign V, D and J gene segments, CDR3 sequences were aligned to IMGT reference sequences. For a sequence to be retained, at least a six-nucleotide match to both a V gene segment and a J gene segment was required. A rearrangement was called productive if the CDR3 had no stop codons and remained in frame with V and J, and every other rearrangement was called non-productive. Following IMGT convention, CDR3 was defined as the stretch from the second conserved V-encoded cysteine to the conserved J-encoded phenylalanine. The earlier analysis of about 620 of the donors excluded sequences that lacked an unambiguous match to a single V gene segment. In an earlier analysis of 450 to 700 of the donors, V segments were called functional above 56.7% productive rearrangements and were called segregating when the between-donor standard deviation exceeded 5%. A statistical classification framework was developed to diagnose cytomegalovirus status using the catalog of TCR beta chain sequences. V and J gene assignment, in a later analysis, came from comparing TCR nucleotide sequences with IMGT/GENE-DB human TR gene sequences. In a later analysis, CDR3 sequences and most-parsimonious VDJ recombination scenarios were assigned using the TCRdist pipeline. A later analysis defined each TCR beta chain by its CDR3 amino acid sequence plus V-gene family, and excluded reads lacking a unique V-gene family. To address suspected cross-contamination and a sequencing artifact, a later analysis removed several hundred highly shared, low-generation-probability nucleotide sequences. For each public chain, a later analysis derived a clonal expansion index from normalized ranks of inferred template counts within each repertoire. Generation probabilities in a later analysis came from a VDJ recombination model fitted to out-of-frame rearrangements, and those results were checked against IGoR. In a later analysis, hypergeometric tests were used to score TCR-TCR, TCR-HLA and TCR-CMV co-occurrence, with a repertoire-size bias correction applied to TCR pairs. In a later analysis, false discovery rates were estimated by permuting HLA or CMV assignments 20 times. In a later analysis, co-occurring TCRs were grouped using DBSCAN, with TCRdist sequence similarity added in when clustering inside HLA-allele-positive subsets. Repertoires with fewer than 30,000 or more than 120,000 public chains were left out of co-occurrence clustering, as were about 5 repertoires with anomalous nucleotide sharing. The clones in this table, taken by TCRdb from immuneACCESS, are in-frame only. Not every clone is retained; where verified, under half of the shortfall comes from an unresolved V gene, and the cause of the rest is unknown. V, J and clone size were drawn from that table, and D and trimming were deduced from the DNA. This sample lists over 100,000 clones; over 75% were detected once. The ten largest clones take up 4.2% of the sample.

The sample comprised PBMCs. Recombination connected TRBV7-9 to TRBJ1-6; the D gene identity is not certain. This TCR derives from a male donor in good health and CMV-seropositive. The DNA sequence is TGTTCCAGCAGCTTAGTAGATTCACCCCTCCACTTT. Its protein reads: CSSSLVDSPLHF.